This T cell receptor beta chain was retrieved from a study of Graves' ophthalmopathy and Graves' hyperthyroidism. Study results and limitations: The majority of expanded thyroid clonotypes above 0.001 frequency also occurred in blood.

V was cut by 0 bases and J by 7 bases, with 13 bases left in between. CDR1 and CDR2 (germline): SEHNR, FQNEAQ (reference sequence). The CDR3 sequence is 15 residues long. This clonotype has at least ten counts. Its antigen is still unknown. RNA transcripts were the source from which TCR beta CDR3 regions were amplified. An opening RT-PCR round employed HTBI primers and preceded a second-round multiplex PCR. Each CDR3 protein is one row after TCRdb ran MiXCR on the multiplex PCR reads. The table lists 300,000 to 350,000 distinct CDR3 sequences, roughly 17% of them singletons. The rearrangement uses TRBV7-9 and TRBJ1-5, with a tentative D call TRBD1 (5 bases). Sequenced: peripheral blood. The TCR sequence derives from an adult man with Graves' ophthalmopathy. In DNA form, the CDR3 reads TGTGCCAGCAGCTTAGCGGGGCCCGAAGGACAGCCCCAGCATTTT. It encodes CASSLAGPEGQPQHF.